The 16 T cell receptor beta chains in this list originate from one sample, sequenced in a study of CXCR3-negative and CXCR3-positive naive CD8 T cells. The libraries of TRB cDNA were prepared using 5' RACE with UMI labels. TCRdb reprocessed the 5' RACE reads and keeps a single row for each CDR3 protein, giving no DNA. The listing records 92,000 or so distinct CDR3 sequences. The sequencing input was naive CXCR3- CD8+ T cells from blood. Subset described: CD45RO-CCR7+CD27+CD95- naive CD8+ T cells lacking CXCR3 (TNR3-). These TCRs come from a human donor in good health. Some clones in this sample may be carry-over from other donors' samples.

The chain is built from TRBV20-1 and TRBJ2-7; the TCRdb D gene call, TRBD1, has no DNA to confirm it. The CDR3 consists of 18 residues. Germline-derived CDR1 and CDR2 are DFQATT and SNEGSKA (reference sequence). The CDR3 loop reads CSARDDQKRGEGTYEQYF.

The rearrangement joins TRBV14 to TRBJ2-1; TCRdb selects TRBD2, and the lack of DNA leaves this call unchecked. CDR1 is SGHDN, CDR2 FVKESK, per germline. The CDR3 is made up of 13 amino acids. This chain's CDR3 is CASSQELAGMQFF.

V and J are TRBV29-1 and TRBJ2-7; the D call of TRBD1 rests on TCRdb alone, since no DNA is present to check it. Germline V CDR1 and CDR2: SQVTM, ANQGSEA. The CDR3 has 15 residues. The CDR3 here is CSVALLDRGAYEQYF.

The CDR3 sequence: CSVDPSNTEAFF. The chain recombines TRBV29-1 with TRBJ1-1. CDR1 is SQVTM and CDR2 is ANQGSEA in the germline V gene. The CDR3 sequence is 12 residues long.

The chain uses TRBV7-2 and TRBJ2-3; TCRdb's D gene call, TRBD2, goes unchecked for lack of DNA. This CDR3 region has 17 residues. Germline V gene lookup returns CDR1 SGHTA and CDR2 FQGNSA. CDR3 sequence: CASSPYSGGSSTDTQYF.

The chain recombines TRBV10-3 with TRBJ1-1. Germline V gene data show CDR1 as ENHRY and CDR2 as SYGVKD. The CDR3 extends over 13 amino acids. This CDR3 reads CAISSKENTEAFF.

The J gene is TRBJ2-1, the V gene TRBV5-1; there is no DNA to check the TCRdb D call of TRBD1. CDR1 SGHRS and CDR2 YFSETQ come from the germline V gene. CDR3 length: 16 residues. The CDR3 loop is CASSSLGQGMNNEQFF.

The chain uses TRBV21-1 and TRBJ2-1; the D call of TRBD1 rests on TCRdb alone, since no DNA is present to check it. TRBV21-1 counts as a pseudogene. The CDR3 has 17 amino acids. CDR3: CASSKARGFLPYNEQFF.

The J gene is TRBJ1-5, the V gene TRBV7-8. The CDR3 length is 15 residues. CDR1 and CDR2 from the germline V gene are SGHVS and FQNEAQ. CDR3 residues: CASSLGVYSNQPQHF.

J is TRBJ2-2 and V is TRBV5-6; without DNA, the TCRdb call of TRBD2 cannot be checked. The CDR3 extends over 20 amino acids. From germline, CDR1 is SGHDT and CDR2 YYEEEE. CDR3 protein: CASSLPLLKAVFNITGELFF.

The V call is TRBV27, the J call TRBJ2-3; TCRdb's D call, TRBD2, is unchecked because there is no DNA. The germline CDR1 and CDR2 sequences are MNHEY and SMNVEV (reference sequence). The CDR3 totals 13 residues. The CDR3 sequence is CASRAGWGDTQYF.

V gene TRBV5-1 combines with J gene TRBJ2-7; the D gene TCRdb calls, TRBD2, cannot be checked with no DNA. Germline loops: CDR1 SGHRS, CDR2 YFSETQ. CDR3 length equals 14 residues. The CDR3: CASSKLAGRQEQYF.

This chain links TRBV7-9 with TRBJ1-2. Germline lookup yields CDR1 SEHNR and CDR2 FQNEAQ (reference sequence). The CDR3 extends over 15 amino acids. The CDR3 spells CASSLVGELIYGYTF.

CDR3 sequence: CASSYSVLENSPLHF. The chain employs TRBV6-6 and TRBJ1-6. Looked up from germline, CDR1 is MNHNY and CDR2 is SVGAGI (reference sequence). The CDR3 sequence is 15 residues long.

V and J are TRBV2 and TRBJ1-1. The CDR3 totals 13 residues. Germline-derived CDR1 and CDR2 are SNHLY and FYNNEI. CDR3 region: CASSGGVNTEAFF.

The chain couples TRBV9 to TRBJ2-6; without DNA, the TCRdb call of TRBD1 cannot be checked. The CDR3 has 17 residues. Germline CDR1 is SGDLS and CDR2 is YYNGEE. CDR3 residues: CASSVSKDGAGANVLTF.